This TCR beta chain was recorded in a study of HIV-infected children after antiretroviral therapy interruption. Study-wide context: Recorded EBV and CMV exposure existed for most children.

This clonotype was observed at least ten times. Relative to the germline gene, one junction end is altered; a read error may explain this. Treatment denoted: PENTA 11 planned treatment interruption arm or continuous ART arm. From thawed PBMCs, memory CD8+ CD45RO+ CD45RA- T cells were sorted. This CDR3 is built from 15 residues. Germline CDR1 is DFQATT and CDR2 is SNEGSKA (reference sequence). RNA-based 3' RACE libraries used unique molecular identifiers. TCRdb processed the 3' RACE reads anew with MiXCR; each CDR3 protein has one entry. Here the sample spans about 14,000 distinct CDR3 sequences, about 3.6% being singletons.

This TCR derives from a pool of human donors with HIV. The genes are TRBV20-1 and TRBJ1-1; the D gene is possibly TRBD1 (5 bases). The sequences come from CD45RO+ CD8+ T cells from PBMCs, pooled from several time points, collected from a donor given antiretroviral therapy, either interrupted or continuous. The subset: memory CD8+ CD45RO+ CD45RA- T cells. This CDR3 is CSARGEQGGNTEAFF. DNA for the CDR3: TGCAGTGCAAGAGGGGAGCAGGGAGGGAACACTGAAGCTTTCTTT.